A single sample is the source of the 9 T cell receptor beta chains below, sequenced in a study of blood T cells in healthy people across ages. A second PCR, run for 7 to 11 cycles, used a sample-barcoded 5' primer plus a J-beta primer mix. TCRdb passed the 5' RACE reads through MiXCR, listing each CDR3 protein once. The data hold roughly 1,500,000 distinct CDR3 sequences, with approximately 42% observed a single time. Sequenced material: blood. The receptors derive from a woman aged 18-29 years in good health.

The chain is built from TRBV9 and TRBJ1-2, with no clear D. Trimming took off 0 bases at V and 8 bases at J, with 11 bases between the two ends. The germline gives CDR1 SGDLS, CDR2 YYNGEE. The CDR3 length is 13 residues. CDR3 DNA sequence: TGTGCCAGCAGCGTAGCAAGCGGCCTCGGCTACACCTTC. Its translation: CASSVASGLGYTF. Full variable domain (rest looked up from reference TRBV9 and TRBJ1-2): DSGVTQTPKHLITATGQRVTLRCSPRSGDLSVYWYQQSLDQGLQFLIQYYNGEERAKGNILERFSAQQFPDLHSELNLSSLELGDSALYFCASSVASGLGYTFGSGTRLTVV.

In its sample, this clonotype was seen a few times. V is TRBV6-1 and J is TRBJ2-1; unclear D gene. The CDR3 covers 14 residues. V lost 0 bases, J lost 9 bases, and 12 bases lay in between. Germline V gene lookup returns CDR1 MNHNS and CDR2 SASEGT. CDR3 sequence: CASSEAVAVGEQFF. The CDR3 DNA sequence: TGTGCCAGCAGTGAAGCGGTGGCGGTGGGTGAGCAGTTCTTC.

In this sample, this clonotype turned up many times. This sequence joins TRBV29-1 and TRBJ2-7; D is unresolved. From germline, CDR1 is SQVTM and CDR2 ANQGSEA. This CDR3 is built from 11 residues. The V end was cut by 5 bases, the J end by 2 bases, with 7 bases between. CDR3 in amino acids: CSVRSPYEQYF. The CDR3 coding sequence is TGCAGCGTTCGGTCCCCCTACGAGCAGTACTTC.

This clonotype was seen more than once but under ten times. The chain carries TRBV7-9 and TRBJ2-6; D call uncertain. Trimming took off 2 bases at V and 0 bases at J, with 14 bases between the two ends. This CDR3 comprises 18 residues. CDR1 is SEHNR, CDR2 FQNEAQ, per germline (reference sequence). The CDR3 reads CASSLSQVIFSGANVLTF. DNA of the CDR3: TGTGCCAGCAGCTTAAGTCAGGTCATCTTCTCTGGGGCCAACGTCCTGACTTTC.

As to this clonotype: The junction shows a germline mismatch at one end, possibly a read error. J is TRBJ2-1 and V is TRBV6-2 or TRBV6-3; 11 positions agree with TRBD2. Germline V gene data show CDR1 as MNHEY and CDR2 as SVGEGT. The CDR3 covers 15 residues. The DNA of the CDR3 is TGTGCCAGCAGTGTCGGACTAGCGGGCTACAGTGAGCAGTTCTTC. This translates into CASSVGLAGYSEQFF.

This chain links TRBV3-1 with TRBJ2-7, with D uncertain. Trimming took 1 base from V and 5 from J, leaving 9 bases between them. CDR3 length equals 13 residues. Germline V gene data show CDR1 as LGHDT and CDR2 as YNNKEL (reference sequence). This chain's CDR3 is CASSQVRSHEQYF. The DNA of the CDR3 is TGTGCCAGCAGCCAAGTTAGGTCCCACGAGCAGTACTTC.

About this clonotype: A read error may explain this, as a much larger clone is one base away. V is TRBV10-3 and J is TRBJ2-3; 7 nucleotides line up with TRBD1. The CDR3 extends over 15 amino acids. Germline assignment: CDR1 ENHRY and CDR2 SYGVKD. V lost 4 bases, J lost 6 bases, and 10 bases stayed unmatched. This CDR3 reads CAISGPGQDHDTQYF. The CDR3 DNA is TGTGCCATCAGTGGCCCAGGACAGGACCACGATACGCAGTATTTT.

The V gene is TRBV29-1, the J gene TRBJ2-5; D is possibly TRBD2 (6 bases). This CDR3 is 12 amino acids long. In germline, CDR1 is SQVTM, CDR2 ANQGSEA. V gave up 7 bases and J gave up 0 bases, with 9 bases separating them. The CDR3 loop reads CSEWDYQETQYF. CDR3 DNA sequence: TGCAGCGAGTGGGACTACCAAGAGACCCAGTACTTC. Drawing the rest from reference TRBV29-1 and TRBJ2-5, the complete variable domain is SAVISQKPSRDICQRGTSLTIQCQVDSQVTMMFWYRQQPGQSLTLIATANQGSEATYESGFVIDKFPISRPNLTFSTLTVSNMSPEDSSIYLCSEWDYQETQYFGPGTRLLVL.

This clonotype was recorded a few times. The chain carries TRBV9 and TRBJ2-1; no reliable D call. The length of the CDR3 is 13 residues. From germline, CDR1 is SGDLS and CDR2 YYNGEE. V lost 4 bases, J lost 12 bases, and 17 bases lay in between. DNA for the CDR3: TGTGCCAGCAGCCCGACCAGCCACTCCAGGCAGTTCTTC. Its protein product is CASSPTSHSRQFF.